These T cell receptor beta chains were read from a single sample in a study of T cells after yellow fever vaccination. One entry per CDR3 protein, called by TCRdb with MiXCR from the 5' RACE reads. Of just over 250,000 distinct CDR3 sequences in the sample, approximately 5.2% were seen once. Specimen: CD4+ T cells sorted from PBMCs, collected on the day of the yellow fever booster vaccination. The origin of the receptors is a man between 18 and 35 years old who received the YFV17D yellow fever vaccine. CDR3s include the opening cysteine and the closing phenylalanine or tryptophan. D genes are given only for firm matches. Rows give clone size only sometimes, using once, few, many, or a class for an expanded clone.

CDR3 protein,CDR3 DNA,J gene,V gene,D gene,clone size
CASSLRGTDKSEQFF,TGTGCCAGCTCACTACGGGGGACTGACAAATCGGAGCAGTTCTTC,TRBJ2-1,TRBV18,-,many
CSARDQAGLYNEQFF,TGCAGTGCTAGAGACCAAGCGGGGTTGTACAATGAGCAGTTCTTC,TRBJ2-1,TRBV20-1,TRBD2,many
CASSIAGFTDTQYF,TGCGCCAGCAGCATAGCGGGGTTCACAGATACGCAGTATTTT,TRBJ2-3,TRBV5-1,TRBD2,many
CATSSRDRGQPQHF,TGTGCCACCAGCAGCCGGGACAGGGGTCAGCCCCAGCATTTT,TRBJ1-5,TRBV15,TRBD1,many
CAWSFAGSTDTQYF,TGTGCCTGGAGTTTCGCGGGGTCCACAGATACGCAGTATTTT,TRBJ2-3,TRBV30,-,many
CSVETHEGGELFF,TGCAGCGTTGAGACCCATGAGGGCGGGGAGCTGTTTTTT,TRBJ2-2,TRBV29-1,-,-
CASSTRIDNEQFF,TGCGCCAGCAGCACTCGGATCGACAATGAGCAGTTCTTC,TRBJ2-1,TRBV5-1,-,many
CASSMIARPSTDTQYF,TGTGCCAGTAGTATGATCGCCAGGCCTAGCACAGATACGCAGTATTTT,TRBJ2-3,TRBV19,-,-
CASSQDPMNTGELFF,TGCGCCAGCAGCCAAGATCCCATGAACACCGGGGAGCTGTTTTTT,TRBJ2-2,TRBV4-1,-,many
CASSVVGSGLLNEQFF,TGTGCCAGCAGCGTAGTCGGTTCAGGGTTGTTGAATGAGCAGTTCTTC,TRBJ2-1,TRBV9,-,-
CASSLGKGSNYGYTF,TGTGCCAGCAGCTTAGGGAAAGGGAGCAACTATGGCTACACCTTC,TRBJ1-2,TRBV7-2,-,many
CAWSVRLAGGDTQYF,TGTGCCTGGAGTGTACGTTTAGCGGGGGGGGATACGCAGTATTTT,TRBJ2-3,TRBV30,TRBD2,few